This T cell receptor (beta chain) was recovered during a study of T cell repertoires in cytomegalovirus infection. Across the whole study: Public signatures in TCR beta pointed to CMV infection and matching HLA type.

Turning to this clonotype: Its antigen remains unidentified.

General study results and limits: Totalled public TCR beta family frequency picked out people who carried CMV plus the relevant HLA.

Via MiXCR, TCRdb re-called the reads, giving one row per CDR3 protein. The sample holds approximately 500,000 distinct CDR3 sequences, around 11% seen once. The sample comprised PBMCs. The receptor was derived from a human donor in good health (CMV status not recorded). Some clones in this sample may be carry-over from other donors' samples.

The CDR3 protein is CSGAGTGDYEQYF. For the CDR3, the DNA is TGCAGCGGGGCCGGGACAGGGGATTACGAGCAGTACTTC. The rearrangement joins TRBV29-1 to TRBJ2-7; TRBD1 matches 10 bases. In germline, CDR1 is SQVTM, CDR2 ANQGSEA. The CDR3 loop spans 13 amino acids. Unmatched junction bases numbered 7, after V lost 7 bases and J lost 4 bases.